Shown below are 16 T cell receptor beta chains from a single sample sequenced in a study of blood T cells in healthy people across ages. A J-beta primer mix and a sample-barcoded 5' primer were used in a second PCR of roughly 6 to 11 cycles. TCRdb re-called the 5' RACE reads through MiXCR, storing one row per CDR3 protein. The sample yields some 700,000 distinct CDR3 sequences, more than 40% seen once. The sequenced sample was blood. These receptor sequences come from a woman aged 60-75 years in good health.

The chain has TRBV4-3 and TRBJ2-7, with D uncertain. From germline, CDR1 is LGHNA and CDR2 YSLEER. The CDR3 has 15 residues. V shed 0 bases and J shed 2 bases, with 11 bases lying between them. The CDR3, as DNA: TGCGCCAGCAGCCAAGATCTCGCCGGTACCTACGAGCAGTACTTC. Its protein product is CASSQDLAGTYEQYF.

To note about this clonotype: Germline and junction disagree at one end, which may indicate a read error. The chain couples TRBV10-3 to TRBJ1-1, with 7 bases that match TRBD1. The CDR3 length is 14 residues. Looked up from germline, CDR1 is ENHRY and CDR2 is SYGVKD. CDR3 bases: TGTGCCATCAGTCTCACAGGGGACGACACTGAAACTTTCTTT. This codes for CAISLTGDDTETFF.

Concerning this clonotype itself: This may stem from a read error, because a much larger clone lies one nucleotide away. The chain has TRBV20-1 and TRBJ2-7, with 9 positions matching TRBD2. The CDR3 runs to 14 residues. The germline gives CDR1 DFQATT, CDR2 SNEGSKA (reference sequence). CDR3 DNA sequence: TGCAGTGCTTTCCCTAGCGGGGTGAGTTACGAGCTGTACTTC. It encodes CSAFPSGVSYELYF.

This clonotype showed up just once. V and J are TRBV20-1 and TRBJ1-1; D is ambiguous. The CDR3 runs 13 residues. Germline values: CDR1 DFQATT, CDR2 SNEGSKA (reference sequence). The CDR3 reads CRGTGVKGTEAFF. The CDR3 nucleotides are TGCAGGGGTACTGGGGTTAAGGGCACTGAAGCTTTCTTT.

The V gene is TRBV20-1, the J gene TRBJ2-7; D possibly corresponds to TRBD2 (6 bases). The DNA end favors TRBJ2-5, so the J call may be wrong. This CDR3 has 13 amino acids. CDR1 is DFQATT and CDR2 is SNEGSKA in the germline V gene (reference sequence). CDR3 sequence (DNA): TGCAGTGCTAGGCGGGGAGGAGGAGAGACCCAGTACTTC. Amino acid sequence: CSARRGGGETQYF.

The chain has TRBV12-3 or TRBV12-4 and TRBJ2-1; TRBD2 aligns across 9 bases. The CDR3 has 15 residues. J lost 8 bases, V lost 2 bases, and 7 bases had no gene match. CDR3 coding DNA: TGTGCCAGCAGTTTATTGCTAGCGGGAACACATGAGCAGTTCTTC. It is translated as CASSLLLAGTHEQFF.

This clonotype was detected once. The chain uses TRBV6-2 or TRBV6-3 and TRBJ2-7; 9 bases agree with TRBD1. The ends lost 6 bases at V and 4 bases at J; junction bases unmatched: 10. The CDR3 has 15 residues. Germline lookup yields CDR1 MNHEY and CDR2 SVGEGT. The CDR3 sequence: CASRGVGTGKYEQYF. In nucleotides, the CDR3 is TGTGCCAGCAGGGGCGTCGGGACAGGGAAGTACGAGCAGTACTTC.

The V and J genes are TRBV7-9 and TRBJ2-1; D might be TRBD1 or TRBD2, each matching 5 bases. Trimming stripped 3 bases from V and 5 bases from J, with 14 bases between. The CDR3 loop spans 15 amino acids. CDR1 is SEHNR, CDR2 FQNEAQ, per germline (reference sequence). CDR3 in amino acids: CASSFGQVGDNEQFF. DNA of the CDR3: TGTGCCAGCAGCTTTGGGCAGGTGGGGGACAATGAGCAGTTCTTC.

In this sample, this clonotype turned up a few times. The gene calls are TRBV5-1 and TRBJ2-1; TRBD2 matches at 11 bases. From germline, CDR1 is SGHRS and CDR2 YFSETQ. CDR3 length equals 16 residues. V shed 0 bases, J shed 8 bases, and the junction held 7 bases outside the gene matches. The CDR3 is CASSLGFTSGSDEQFF. DNA for the CDR3: TGCGCCAGCAGCTTGGGGTTCACTAGCGGGAGCGATGAGCAGTTCTTC.

CDR3 nucleotides: TGTGCCAGCAGCAGCCCCGGGACAGGGGGTGGTTCACCCCTCCACTTT. Translating gives CASSSPGTGGGSPLHF. The J gene is TRBJ1-6, the V gene TRBV9; 11 bases are shared with TRBD1. Trimming cost V 4 bases and J 9 bases; bases outside gene matches: 9. The V gene's germline CDR1 is SGDLS and CDR2 YYNGEE. The CDR3 sequence is 16 residues long.

The chain joins TRBV6-6 to TRBJ2-7, with 7 bases fitting TRBD2. The CDR3 consists of 17 residues. Germline V gene lookup returns CDR1 MNHNY and CDR2 SVGAGI (reference sequence). With 0 bases clipped from V and 2 bases from J, the junction kept 10 bases outside the gene matches. The CDR3 loop reads CASSYSRGSGPTYEQYF. The CDR3 DNA is TGTGCCAGCAGTTACTCCCGTGGTAGCGGGCCAACCTACGAGCAGTACTTC.

This clonotype was observed a few times. The V call is TRBV9, the J call TRBJ1-6; a weak D match, TRBD1 (6 bases). The CDR3 extends over 20 amino acids. Looked up from germline, CDR1 is SGDLS and CDR2 is YYNGEE. Trimming removed 3 bases at V and 3 bases at J, with 25 bases between. CDR3 DNA sequence: TGTGCCAGCAGCGGGATCAGCACAGGAACAGGGACTATCTATAATTCACCCCTCCACTTT. Its translation is CASSGISTGTGTIYNSPLHF.

This clonotype showed up just a few times. The V call is TRBV12-3 or TRBV12-4, the J call TRBJ2-5; D might be TRBD2 (6 bases). CDR3 size: 13 residues. V dropped 6 bases and J dropped 4 bases, with 12 bases sitting between them. The CDR3: CASRPTSTETQYF. CDR3 DNA sequence: TGTGCCAGCAGGCCGACTAGTACAGAGACCCAGTACTTC.

The V and J genes are TRBV29-1 and TRBJ2-5; D not certain. V lost 2 bases, J lost 4 bases, and 5 bases lay in between. Germline V CDR1 and CDR2: SQVTM, ANQGSEA. CDR3 length: 11 residues. CDR3: CSVEKSETQYF. The CDR3 DNA reads as TGCAGCGTTGAAAAGTCAGAGACCCAGTACTTC.

This rearrangement joins TRBV2 to TRBJ2-7, with 7 bases that match TRBD1. Germline-derived CDR1 and CDR2 are SNHLY and FYNNEI. The trim removed 5 bases at V and 3 bases at J, leaving 10 bases unmatched. There are 15 residues in the CDR3. The CDR3 reads CASSKQGPGFYEQYF. In DNA, the CDR3 is TGTGCCAGCAGTAAACAGGGGCCGGGCTTCTACGAGCAGTACTTC. The variable domain in full, completed from reference TRBV2 and TRBJ2-7, reads EPEVTQTPSHQVTQMGQEVILRCVPISNHLYFYWYRQILGQKVEFLVSFYNNEISEKSEIFDDQFSVERPDGSNFTLKIRSTKLEDSAMYFCASSKQGPGFYEQYFGPGTRLTVT.

V usage is TRBV20-1 and J usage is TRBJ1-3; D is possibly TRBD1 (5 bases). The CDR3 spans 15 residues. V lost 4 bases and J lost 3, with 16 bases in between. Germline assignment: CDR1 DFQATT and CDR2 SNEGSKA (reference sequence). The CDR3 protein is CSATVPGKLGNTIYF. CDR3 DNA: TGCAGTGCTACCGTTCCAGGGAAACTTGGAAACACCATATATTTT.